This TCR beta chain was captured in a study of tumor and adjacent non-tumor tissue in lung cancer. Study context: Patients comprised about eleven adenocarcinoma, a couple of squamous cell carcinoma and 1 small cell lung cancer. Study-wide results and limits: TCR diversity was significantly greater in tumor than normal lung tissue.

V was trimmed by 3 bases and J by 8 bases, leaving 11 bases between them. Germline lookup yields CDR1 SGHDN and CDR2 FVKESK. The CDR3 is 12 amino acids. TCRbeta libraries were built with three rounds of nested PCR, modified from ARM-PCR. One entry per CDR3 protein results from TCRdb running MiXCR on the multiplex PCR reads. The sample includes fewer than 100,000 distinct CDR3 sequences, 65% to 80% of them seen just once. The template was RNA from unsorted bulk tissue. Distant lung tissue was collected more than 3 cm away from the tumor edge. Chemotherapy-naive patients with new lung cancer underwent thoracic surgery in China, August–late 2014. In regard to this clonotype: Its matching antigen is unknown.

The V gene is TRBV14, the J gene TRBJ2-7, with TRBD1 as a possible D gene (5 bases). Sequences were obtained from distant non-tumor lung tissue. The sequence derives from a woman between 45 and 65 years old with non-small cell lung cancer. The CDR3 coding sequence is TGTGCCAGCAGCCATGACAGTTACAAGCAGTACTTC. It translates to CASSHDSYKQYF. The whole variable domain, filled in from reference TRBV14 and TRBJ2-7, reads EAGVTQFPSHSVIEKGQTVTLRCDPISGHDNLYWYRRVMGKEIKFLLHFVKESKQDESGMPNNRFLAERTGGTYSTLKVQPAELEDSGVYFCASSHDSYKQYFGPGTRLTVT.